The 13 T cell receptor beta chains in this list originate from one sample, sequenced in a study of blood T cell repertoires in COVID-19 (dated by TCRdb to the early 2020s). Receptor libraries were prepared by the immunoSEQ multiplex PCR assay. TCRdb limited this immuneACCESS table to in-frame rearrangements with V and J called. A share of clones is missing; checked studies link under half to unresolved V genes, and the rest is unexplained. In all, the sample holds some 250,000 clones, and 70% to 90% of those were seen once. Around 2% of the sample is in the top ten clones. The sequencing sample was made of PBMCs or T cells enriched from blood (not recorded which). These receptors were taken from a woman in her fifties or sixties who had recovered from COVID-19.

V is TRBV28 and J is TRBJ1-3, with D uncertain. Trimming stripped 6 bases from V and 0 bases from J, with 12 bases between. CDR3 length: 15 residues. The germline V gene encodes CDR1 MDHEN and CDR2 SYDVKM. CDR3 bases: TGTGCCAGCAGCTTGGACTCCAGCTCTGGAAACACCATATATTTT. Its translation: CASSLDSSSGNTIYF.

This chain links TRBV2 with TRBJ2-5; D not resolved. The germline V gene has CDR1 SNHLY and CDR2 FYNNEI. The V end lost 9 bases, the J end lost 1 base, and 15 bases lay between the germline ends. This CDR3 has 14 residues. CDR3 sequence reads: CASGPFLPQETQYF. CDR3 in DNA: TGTGCCAGTGGGCCCTTCCTCCCCCAAGAGACCCAGTACTTC.

This sequence joins TRBV7-2 and TRBJ2-3; perhaps TRBD2 as D (5 bases). CDR3 length: 16 amino acids. The germline V gene has CDR1 SGHTA and CDR2 FQGNSA. V was trimmed by 5 bases and J by 2 bases, leaving 17 bases between them. This CDR3 reads CASSPLARGDTDTQYF. Written as DNA, the CDR3 is TGTGCCAGCAGCCCGTTAGCCCGGGGAGACACAGATACGCAGTATTTT. Looking up the rest from reference TRBV7-2 and TRBJ2-3 gives the full variable domain: GAGVSQSPSNKVTEKGKDVELRCDPISGHTALYWYRQSLGQGLEFLIYFQGNSAPDKSGLPSDRFSAERTGGSVSTLTIQRTQQEDSAVYLCASSPLARGDTDTQYFGPGTRLTVL.

This sequence joins TRBV19 and TRBJ2-2; D might be TRBD1 (7 bases). This CDR3 spans 15 amino acids. The germline V and J ends were trimmed by 6 bases and 0 bases, with 11 bases remaining between them. Germline assignment: CDR1 LNHDA and CDR2 SQIVND (reference sequence). The CDR3 here is CASRAGQTNTGELFF. The CDR3 DNA follows: TGTGCCAGTAGGGCGGGACAGACGAACACCGGGGAGCTGTTTTTT.

The V gene is TRBV14, the J gene TRBJ2-5, with D perhaps TRBD1 (6 bases). V was pared by 5 bases and J by 5 bases, with 21 bases between. The germline V gene encodes CDR1 SGHDN and CDR2 FVKESK. This CDR3 region has 16 residues. The CDR3, as DNA: TGTGCCAGCAGCTTAAGACAGGTCCTGCCTTGGGAGACCCAGTACTTC. As protein: CASSLRQVLPWETQYF. Looking up the rest from reference TRBV14 and TRBJ2-5 gives the full variable domain: EAGVTQFPSHSVIEKGQTVTLRCDPISGHDNLYWYRRVMGKEIKFLLHFVKESKQDESGMPNNRFLAERTGGTYSTLKVQPAELEDSGVYFCASSLRQVLPWETQYFGPGTRLLVL.

The rearrangement joins TRBV28 to TRBJ2-7; 9 bases map to TRBD2. V shed 5 bases, J shed 4 bases, and the junction held 6 bases outside the gene matches. Germline V lookup: CDR1 MDHEN, CDR2 SYDVKM. The CDR3 sequence is 14 residues long. CDR3 protein: CASSTPSGTYEQYF. CDR3 in DNA: TGTGCCAGCAGTACACCTAGCGGGACGTACGAGCAGTACTTC.

This chain uses TRBV6-5 with TRBJ2-7, with D unresolved. The CDR3 covers 12 residues. Trimming cost V 4 bases and J 2 bases, with 6 bases left between them. Germline V gene sequence: CDR1 MNHEY, CDR2 SVGAGI. CDR3: CASSLTAYEQYF. The DNA for the CDR3 is TGTGCCAGCAGTTTAACAGCCTACGAGCAGTACTTC.

The chain couples TRBV29-1 to TRBJ2-7; 7 bases map to TRBD1. Germline V gives CDR1 SQVTM, CDR2 ANQGSEA. Losses at the gene ends were 5 bases for V and 1 base for J; bases not matched to a gene: 2. The CDR3 is 12 residues long. As DNA, the CDR3 is TGCAGCGTTACAGGGGTGTCCTACGAGCAGTACTTC. Residues: CSVTGVSYEQYF.

This chain joins TRBV6-6 and TRBJ1-5, with 8 bases fitting TRBD1. Per germline, CDR1 MNHNY and CDR2 SVGAGI (reference sequence). The CDR3 has 14 residues. The ends lost 1 base at V and 6 bases at J; junction bases unmatched: 2. The CDR3 protein is CASSYWTGLQPQHF. The CDR3 DNA reads TGTGCCAGCAGTTACTGGACAGGGCTTCAGCCCCAGCATTTT.

V usage is TRBV25-1 and J usage is TRBJ2-3, with TRBD2 identical over 7 bases. The germline gives CDR1 MGHDK, CDR2 SYGVNS. Losses at the gene ends were 6 bases for V and 3 bases for J; bases not matched to a gene: 6. CDR3 length: 14 amino acids. In nucleotides, the CDR3 is TGTGCCAGCAGGGACGGGCGGGAGACAGATACGCAGTATTTT. Translated, it gives CASRDGRETDTQYF. The entire variable domain, with the rest obtained from reference TRBV25-1 and TRBJ2-3, is as follows: EADIYQTPRYLVIGTGKKITLECSQTMGHDKMYWYQQDPGMELHLIHYSYGVNSTEKGDLSSESTVSRIRTEHFPLTLESARPSHTSQYLCASRDGRETDTQYFGPGTRLTVL.

V usage is TRBV4-1 and J usage is TRBJ2-3, with 9 bases that match TRBD2. The CDR3 totals 17 residues. With 3 bases clipped from V and 1 base from J, the junction kept 8 bases outside the gene matches. Germline V gives CDR1 MGHRA, CDR2 YSYEKL. The CDR3 here is CASSHTLAGAGTDTQYF. CDR3 bases: TGCGCCAGCAGCCATACCTTAGCGGGAGCCGGCACAGATACGCAGTATTTT.

This sequence joins TRBV20-1 and TRBJ1-6, with a weak D call TRBD1 (5 bases). The CDR3 covers 14 residues. V lost 3 bases to trimming and J lost 8 bases, with 14 bases between them. The germline V gene encodes CDR1 DFQATT and CDR2 SNEGSKA (reference sequence). The CDR3 bases are TGCAGTGCTAGTAAGGGGAATAGGGATTCACCCCTCCACTTT. Protein product: CSASKGNRDSPLHF.

The rearrangement joins TRBV6-1 to TRBJ1-4; 7 bases line up with TRBD1. The CDR3 spans 18 residues. The V and J ends lost 0 bases and 5 bases, in that order; junction bases with no gene match: 12. Germline loops: CDR1 MNHNS, CDR2 SASEGT. The CDR3 spells CASSEARQGRVGNEKLFF. The CDR3 region has the DNA TGTGCCAGCAGTGAAGCGCGACAGGGAAGAGTAGGGAATGAAAAACTGTTTTTT.